This T cell receptor (beta chain) was observed in a study of CD8+ T cells in alopecia areata. Extracted RNA was reverse transcribed, and the resulting cDNA served as sequencing template. Some clones are missing from TCRdb's copy, which holds only in-frame ones; the method was immunoSEQ multiplex PCR. Among under 350,000 clones listed, roughly 60% were seen once. The CDR3 length is 15 residues. V dropped 7 bases and J dropped 7; count of bases not matched to a gene: 11. Germline values: CDR1 MGHDK, CDR2 SYGVNS. The treatment was: oral pan-JAK inhibitor, 5-10 mg twice daily. The sequence was obtained from a human donor with alopecia areata. Sequenced material: CD4+ T cells sorted from blood, taken at week 24, from a patient treated with tofacitinib. The V and J genes are TRBV25-1 and TRBJ2-1; TRBD1 matches at 9 bases. The DNA for the CDR3 is TGTGCCAGCACCTTAACCGGGACAGGGAGGAATGAGCAGTTCTTC. This encodes CASTLTGTGRNEQFF. The complete variable domain, with remaining parts taken from reference TRBV25-1 and TRBJ2-1, reads EADIYQTPRYLVIGTGKKITLECSQTMGHDKMYWYQQDPGMELHLIHYSYGVNSTEKGDLSSESTVSRIRTEHFPLTLESARPSHTSQYLCASTLTGTGRNEQFFGPGTRLTVL.